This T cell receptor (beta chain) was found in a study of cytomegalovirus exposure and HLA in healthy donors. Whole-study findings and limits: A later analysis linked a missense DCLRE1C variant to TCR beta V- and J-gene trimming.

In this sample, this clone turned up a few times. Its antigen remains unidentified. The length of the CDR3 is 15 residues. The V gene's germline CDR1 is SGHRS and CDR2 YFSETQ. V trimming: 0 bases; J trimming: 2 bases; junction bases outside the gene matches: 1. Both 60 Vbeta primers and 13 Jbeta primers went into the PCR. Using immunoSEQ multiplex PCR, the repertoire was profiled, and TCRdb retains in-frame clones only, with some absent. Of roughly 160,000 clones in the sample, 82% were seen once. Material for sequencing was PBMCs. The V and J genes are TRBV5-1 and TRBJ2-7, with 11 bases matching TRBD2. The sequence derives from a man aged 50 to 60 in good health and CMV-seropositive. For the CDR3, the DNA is TGCGCCAGCAGCTTGGCGACTAGCGGGACCTACGAGCAGTACTTC. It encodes CASSLATSGTYEQYF.